What follows is one T cell receptor (beta chain) and its context. The library protocol tagged each TCR cDNA with a unique molecular identifier. MiXCR was run by TCRdb on the 5' RACE reads, yielding one entry per CDR3 protein. Of about 45,000 distinct CDR3 sequences in the sample, about an eighth were seen once. Time point here: sample taken at primary tumor resection. Sequencing covered unsorted whole RNA taken from tumor, nontumor lung or frozen PBMC. J lost 3 bases, V lost 4 bases, and 0 bases had no gene match. Germline CDR1 reads MNHEY; CDR2 reads SMNVEV (reference sequence). The CDR3 contains 13 residues. The data were obtained in a study of spatial heterogeneity in lung cancer. In the study overall: More than 9.5 raw reads, on average, carried each unique TCR and UMI combination.

The chain recombines TRBV27 with TRBJ1-1, with 9 bases lining up with TRBD1. The TCR originated in a female donor with early-stage non-small cell lung cancer. Sequencing used PBMCs, obtained at surgery. CDR3 DNA sequence: TGTGCCAGCAGTTGGACAGGGGACACTGAAGCTTTCTTT. This encodes CASSWTGDTEAFF.